This T cell receptor (beta chain) was obtained from a study of CD8 T cells in ankylosing spondylitis. In TCRdb, the 5' RACE reads were re-called with MiXCR into one record per CDR3 protein. The repertoire holds 210,000 or so distinct CDR3 sequences, with around 24% as singletons. V shed 4 bases and J shed 1 base, with 7 bases lying between them. CDR1 and CDR2 (germline): SGHTA, FQGNSA. The CDR3 totals 13 residues. This TCR was recovered from a male donor with ankylosing spondylitis or in good health (not recorded which). This chain uses TRBV7-2 with TRBJ1-2; no clear D. What was sequenced was blood, either unsorted or a sorted T cell fraction (not recorded which). For the CDR3, the DNA is TGTGCCAGCAGCTCTCCCGATAACTATGGCTACACCTTC. It specifies CASSSPDNYGYTF.